Described below is a single TCR beta chain sequence and its context. No antigen is known for it. No base-level quality is on record; no much larger clone is a single base apart. This CDR3 is also generated by other DNA sequences in the sample. The cohort comprised hundreds of healthy bone marrow donors. Cohort members were all nominally healthy when sampled, although unrecorded immune exposures were likely present. The donor tested CMV seronegative and was one of the 352 seronegative cohort members. Every donor gave a peripheral blood sample, and the peripheral blood mononuclear cells from that sample were used for TCR beta sequencing. The Qiagen DNeasy Blood Extraction Kit was used to extract genomic DNA from the blood cell samples. The library relied on the immunoSEQ multiplex PCR assay. For the multiplex PCR, a mixture combining 60 forward primers for TCR Vbeta segments and 13 reverse primers for TCR Jbeta segments was used. Amplification of the CDR3 region of rearranged TCR beta genes was performed with a multiplex PCR assay on genomic DNA. On the Illumina HiSeq System, the amplified TCR beta libraries were sequenced as 87-base-pair reads. In the paper's pipeline: Across the 500 to 750 repertoires, a later analysis counted roughly 84 million unique TCR beta chains, around 11 million of which were shared by at least two donors. To remove PCR and sequencing errors, raw reads were error-corrected and collapsed into unique sequences using a nearest-neighbor algorithm that merged closely related sequences. Alignment of CDR3 sequences to IMGT reference sequences was used to assign V, D and J gene segments. For a sequence to be retained, a match of at least six nucleotides to both a V gene segment and a J gene segment was required. A rearrangement counted as productive if the CDR3 had no stop codons and remained in frame with V and J, and every other rearrangement counted as non-productive. CDR3 was defined according to IMGT convention as the region running from the second conserved V-encoded cysteine to the conserved J-encoded phenylalanine. In an earlier analysis of approximately 500 of the donors, sequences lacking an unambiguous match to a single V gene segment were excluded. An earlier analysis of some 500 of the donors classified V segments as functional when productive rearrangements were above 56.7% and as segregating when the standard deviation between donors was above 5%. To diagnose cytomegalovirus status from the catalog of TCR beta chain sequences, a statistical classification framework was built. In a later analysis, V and J genes were assigned by comparing TCR nucleotide sequences against IMGT/GENE-DB human TR gene sequences. Using the TCRdist pipeline, a later analysis assigned CDR3 sequences along with most-parsimonious VDJ recombination scenarios. In a later analysis, every TCR beta chain was defined by the combination of its CDR3 amino acid sequence and its V-gene family, and reads without a unique V-gene family were dropped. To address suspected cross-contamination and a sequencing artifact, a later analysis removed under 600 highly shared, low-generation-probability nucleotide sequences. In a later analysis, a clonal expansion index was calculated for each public chain from normalized within-repertoire ranks of inferred template counts. In a later analysis, generation probabilities were computed with a VDJ recombination model fitted to out-of-frame rearrangements, and the resulting probabilities were checked against IGoR. In a later analysis, TCR-TCR, TCR-HLA and TCR-CMV co-occurrence was scored with hypergeometric tests, and a repertoire-size bias correction was applied to TCR pairs. A later analysis estimated false discovery rates by permuting HLA or CMV assignments 20 times. A later analysis grouped co-occurring TCRs with DBSCAN, adding TCRdist sequence similarity when clustering within HLA-allele-positive subsets. Co-occurrence clustering excluded repertoires with fewer than 30,000 or more than 120,000 public chains, plus five with anomalous nucleotide sharing. TCRdb mirrors the immuneACCESS table, restricted to in-frame sequences. Some clones are absent from its copies; in checked studies, under half trace to an unresolved V gene, and the reason for the others is unknown. V and J calls and clone size are those listed in that table; D and trimming were worked out from the DNA. In this sample the table shows 40,000 or so clones, roughly 77% of which occur a single time. The ten biggest clones cover more than 1.2% of the sample.

This sample is drawn from a study of cytomegalovirus exposure and HLA in healthy donors (dated by TCRdb to the late 2010s). For context, the study as a whole: In an earlier analysis of 587 of the donors, about 270 Gb of sequence data and about 110 million unique TCR beta sequences from about 180 million T cells were reported. The number of donors typed differed by locus, with roughly 629-640 for A, B, C, DRB1 and DQB1, around 520 for DQA1, 600 to 610 for DPA1, and 450 to 480 for DPB1. Class I and class II HLA loci were covered by the typing at four-digit resolution. Donor age, sex, ethnicity and CMV serostatus were compiled together with the repertoire data. A handful of DR-DQ haplotypes were handled as single units for association and clustering because linkage in the cohort was strong. The study combined high-throughput TCR immunosequencing, statistical association of individual TCRs with disease status, and machine learning to predict cytomegalovirus infection status. All discovery cohort repertoires had been generated on a single sequencing platform. The genetic ancestry cluster associated with self-reported Caucasian donors included around four fifths of the roughly 360 genotyped donors. The aim of the study was to test whether cataloging public T cell receptors could identify signatures of past pathogen exposure. Roughly 300 gigabases of sequencing data and roughly 81 million unique TCR sequences made up an early release that covered under 750 HLA-typed donors. In the later analysis, no new phenotypic data were used to find candidate immune exposures; instead, reliance was placed on TCR beta sequences and their occurrence across donors. An earlier analysis of some 600 of the donors applied high-throughput TCR beta sequencing to assess whether each TCR beta V gene segment acted as functional or pseudogenic. The T cell repertoires of around 670 subjects were profiled by immunosequencing and related to cytomegalovirus serostatus. Among roughly 400 genotyped donors of the cohort, an average of approximately 240,000 unique TCR beta nucleotide sequences were sequenced per donor, roughly 18% of them non-productive. To study patterns of TCR occurrence, a later analysis re-analyzed previously published TCR beta repertoires from 500 to 850 donors and added high-resolution HLA genotyping. In a later genetic analysis, genome-wide SNP genotypes for about three fifths of the 666 donors were used, and that subset was treated as a discovery cohort. A separate validation cohort of about 110 different subjects was used in addition to the 666-subject first cohort.

The study at large found these results: Assigning TCR associations to individual alleles was difficult when HLA alleles, especially DR and DQ, strongly co-occurred. In vitro tests confirmed that a few of the cytomegalovirus-associated TCR beta chains recognize cytomegalovirus antigens. In a later analysis, several top co-occurrence clusters were reported to appear linked to parvovirus B19, influenza, CMV and Epstein-Barr virus. While some public TCRs were present in many individuals, most TCR sequences turned up only very rarely across donors. Sequencing depth was assumed to be roughly uniform across donors in the presence/absence analyses, though that assumption may not hold. A further reported finding was that TCR beta sequences accurately predicted the HLA-A and HLA-B alleles for most subjects in the first cohort. In a later analysis, HLA-associated TCR beta chains were found to be more clonally expanded and to have lower generation probabilities than equally common non-associated chains. Because HLA typing was unavailable for some donors at each locus, only the typed subset was used in association tests. Immune exposure information for the cohort was limited to CMV serostatus. Compared with the 666-donor mean, donors in an Asian-associated ancestry cluster had fewer N-insertions in productive TCRs, according to a later genetic analysis. Approximately 18 rarely observed V segments, including chromosome 9 orphons, were excluded from the earlier analysis of some 590 of the donors because counts were too low. The study gave a list of 150 to 200 TCR beta chains associated with cytomegalovirus. A cluster of highly shared sequence variants was judged likely to represent a technical artifact of the sequencing pipeline. A later analysis found that TCR association rates varied across HLA loci, with DRB1 alleles showing the most associated TCRs and HLA-C alleles the fewest. V-gene and J-gene trimming of TCR beta chains was associated with a missense DCLRE1C variant in a later genetic analysis, and the association was replicated in an independent cohort. The classifier was reported to diagnose cytomegalovirus status with high specificity and sensitivity in both the original and validation cohorts. Specific HLA alleles were associated with roughly 17,000 TCR beta sequences at a false discovery rate of 0.05 in a later analysis. In an earlier analysis of about 600 of the donors, most TCR beta V segments appeared in productive rearrangements about 87% or about 30% of the time, broadly matching IMGT annotations. In this cohort, only TCR beta chains were sequenced, and detectable features were limited by the absence of alpha or paired-chain data. Correlated functional status among segregating V segments might reflect linkage disequilibrium, but an unknown experimental factor could not be ruled out. According to the authors, the approach could potentially be generalized to other disease states and immunological phenotypes. According to a later analysis, most CMV-associated TCR beta chains appeared to be HLA-restricted, and the HLA associations seemed to be driven largely by CMV exposure.

The sequence derives from a man between 25 and 39 years old in good health and CMV-seronegative. Sequencing was carried out using PBMCs.

The nucleotide sequence reads as follows: TGTGCCAGCAGCCAGACAGGTTACAATGAGCAGTTCTTC. Its translation reads: CASSQTGYNEQFF. Recombination connected TRBV27 to TRBJ2-1, with TRBD1 as a weak D call on 6 bases. CDR1 MNHEY and CDR2 SMNVEV were looked up in the germline V gene (reference sequence). V and J are truncated by 6 bases and 4 bases respectively, leaving an intervening sequence of 10 bases. The CDR3 runs 13 amino acids, cysteine and phenylalanine included. Just the 39-base CDR3 DNA is kept, in frame starting at base 1.